These 25 T cell receptor beta chains were sequenced from one sample in a study of blood T cell repertoires in COVID-19. The table came from immunoSEQ multiplex PCR; TCRdb's copy has only in-frame clones and leaves some out. The sample lists fewer than 250,000 clones; approximately 80% were seen once. Input material: peripheral blood. The receptors originated from a woman aged 45-65 years with acute or convalescent COVID-19.

The V call is TRBV28, the J call TRBJ1-2, with 12 positions matching TRBD1. The CDR3 has 15 amino acids. Looked up from germline, CDR1 is MDHEN and CDR2 is SYDVKM. V lost 8 bases and J lost 4; bases outside the gene matches: 8. CDR3 coding DNA: TGTGCCAGCTGGGGACAGGGGGCGGTGGTCTATGGCTACACCTTC. Amino acids: CASWGQGAVVYGYTF.

V usage is TRBV6-5 and J usage is TRBJ2-5; D possibly corresponds to TRBD1 (5 bases). With 5 bases removed from V and 0 bases from J, the gap between germline ends came to 10 bases. Germline V gene data show CDR1 as MNHEY and CDR2 as SVGAGI. The CDR3 runs 14 residues. This CDR3 is CASSPGYYQETQYF. Written as DNA, the CDR3 is TGTGCCAGCAGTCCAGGGTATTACCAAGAGACCCAGTACTTC.

The V and J genes are TRBV5-6 and TRBJ2-7; no clear D gene. Germline loops: CDR1 SGHDT, CDR2 YYEEEE. The CDR3 is 12 amino acids. Trimming took off 4 bases at V and 4 bases at J, with 9 bases between the two ends. CDR3 in DNA: TGTGCCAGCAGCCCCCTAGGTTACGAGCAGTACTTC. It specifies CASSPLGYEQYF.

The V call is TRBV6-4, the J call TRBJ2-5; the D gene is possibly TRBD1 (6 bases). The ends were cut back, 8 bases at V and 3 bases at J, with 31 bases in the middle. This CDR3 has 19 residues. CDR1 is MRHNA and CDR2 is SNTAGT in the germline V gene. The CDR3 sequence: CASFEPPGPQGFPEETQYF. The DNA of the CDR3 is TGTGCCAGCTTTGAGCCACCAGGCCCACAGGGATTTCCGGAAGAGACCCAGTACTTC.

The CDR3 DNA reads as TGTGCCAGCAGTTTACCGACAGGGATCCACGAAAAACTGTTTTTT. Residues: CASSLPTGIHEKLFF. The chain is built from TRBV28 and TRBJ1-4, with 7 bases lining up with TRBD1. Unmatched junction bases numbered 8, after V lost 2 bases and J lost 8 bases. Germline V gene sequence: CDR1 MDHEN, CDR2 SYDVKM. The CDR3 has 15 amino acids.

The chain has TRBV18 and TRBJ1-1, with D possibly being TRBD1 (6 bases). The CDR3 loop spans 13 amino acids. Germline CDR1 KGHSH, CDR2 LQKENI. The germline V and J ends were trimmed by 2 bases and 5 bases, with 9 bases remaining between them. The CDR3: CASSPWGPTEAFF. The CDR3 DNA reads as TGTGCCAGCTCACCATGGGGGCCGACTGAAGCTTTCTTT.

The V call is TRBV28, the J call TRBJ1-6; 8 nucleotides agree with TRBD1. The CDR3 totals 15 residues. In germline, CDR1 is MDHEN, CDR2 SYDVKM. The V segment lost 7 bases and the J segment 7 bases; nucleotides outside the gene matches: 9. This CDR3 is CASTIGGQVNSPLHF. CDR3 nucleotides: TGTGCCAGCACCATAGGGGGACAGGTCAATTCACCCCTCCACTTT.

This clone was counted a single time. The gene calls are TRBV4-2 and TRBJ1-5; TRBD1 aligns across 8 bases. Looked up from germline, CDR1 is LGHNA and CDR2 is YNFKEQ. The trim removed 3 bases at V and 5 bases at J, leaving 9 bases unmatched. The CDR3 has 16 residues. The CDR3 nucleotides are TGTGCCAGCAGCCAGCAGACAGGGGTGAGGGATCAGCCCCAGCATTTT. Translating it yields CASSQQTGVRDQPQHF.

The rearrangement uses TRBV19 and TRBJ1-5; 8 bases align to TRBD1. The V gene's germline CDR1 is LNHDA and CDR2 SQIVND (reference sequence). The CDR3 sequence is 17 residues long. V shed 3 bases, J shed 6 bases, and the junction held 13 bases outside the gene matches. Here the CDR3 reads CASSIFSPTGVGQPQHF. CDR3 bases: TGTGCCAGTAGTATTTTTTCCCCGACAGGGGTGGGTCAGCCCCAGCATTTT.

The chain recombines TRBV19 with TRBJ1-2, with 7 bases that match TRBD1. Germline V gene data show CDR1 as LNHDA and CDR2 as SQIVND (reference sequence). Losses at the gene ends were 5 bases for V and 4 bases for J; bases not matched to a gene: 4. CDR3 length equals 13 residues. The CDR3: CASSEGTAYGYTF. CDR3 sequence (DNA): TGTGCCAGTAGTGAGGGGACAGCCTATGGCTACACCTTC.

V is TRBV6-5 and J is TRBJ1-2; D not certain. V was pared by 10 bases and J by 0 bases, with 15 bases between. Germline V CDR1 and CDR2: MNHEY, SVGAGI. This CDR3 comprises 14 residues. Here the CDR3 reads CATYRLGANYGYTF. CDR3 nucleotide sequence: TGTGCCACATATAGACTGGGAGCTAACTATGGCTACACCTTC.

There are a few counts of this clone. This chain links TRBV11-2 with TRBJ2-7; D is unresolved. The germline V and J ends were trimmed by 4 bases and 3 bases, with 4 bases remaining between them. Germline V gene lookup returns CDR1 SGHAT and CDR2 FQNNGV. The CDR3 spans 11 residues. The CDR3 protein is CASSSNYEQYF. In DNA, the CDR3 is TGTGCCAGCAGCTCCAACTACGAGCAGTACTTC. The variable domain in full, with the rest retrieved from reference TRBV11-2 and TRBJ2-7, is EAGVAQSPRYKIIEKRQSVAFWCNPISGHATLYWYQQILGQGPKLLIQFQNNGVVDDSQLPKDRFSAERLKGVDSTLKIQPAKLEDSAVYLCASSSNYEQYFGPGTRLTVT.

This chain uses TRBV5-4 with TRBJ2-2; TRBD1 matches at 8 bases. V shed 2 bases, J shed 7 bases, and the junction held 7 bases outside the gene matches. The CDR3 is 15 amino acids. The germline V gene encodes CDR1 SGHNT and CDR2 YYREEE (reference sequence). As DNA, the CDR3 is TGTGCCAGCAGCTTATCAACAGGGGGAAGCGGGGAGCTGTTTTTT. This translates into CASSLSTGGSGELFF.

This chain uses TRBV5-4 with TRBJ1-1; D is uncertain. CDR1 is SGHNT, CDR2 YYREEE, per germline (reference sequence). The CDR3 extends over 13 amino acids. V gave up 1 base and J gave up 6 bases, with 10 bases separating them. The CDR3 DNA is TGTGCCAGCAGCTTGAACGGTCTACCTGAAGCTTTCTTT. This sequence encodes CASSLNGLPEAFF.

The J gene is TRBJ1-4, the V gene TRBV6-2 or TRBV6-3; unclear D gene. V lost 0 bases, J lost 0 bases, and 8 bases lay in between. The CDR3 length is 16 residues. Per the germline V gene, CDR1 is MNHEY and CDR2 is SVGEGT. The DNA for the CDR3 is TGTGCCAGCAGTTACTCGGGCACCCCAACTAATGAAAAACTGTTTTTT. Translation gives CASSYSGTPTNEKLFF.

The chain employs TRBV5-1 and TRBJ1-2, with 7 bases lining up with TRBD1. Germline loops: CDR1 SGHRS, CDR2 YFSETQ. The CDR3 totals 15 residues. V shed 0 bases, J shed 2 bases, and the junction held 4 bases outside the gene matches. CDR3 residues: CASSLETGSNYGYTF. The CDR3 bases are TGCGCCAGCAGCTTGGAGACAGGGTCCAACTATGGCTACACCTTC. Together with reference TRBV5-1 and TRBJ1-2, the CDR3 gives the full variable domain: KAGVTQTPRYLIKTRGQQVTLSCSPISGHRSVSWYQQTPGQGLQFLFEYFSETQRNKGNFPGRFSGRQFSNSRSEMNVSTLELGDSALYLCASSLETGSNYGYTFGSGTRLTVV.

This clone was seen only a few times. The CDR3 DNA reads as TGTGCCAGCAGCCAAGGCGGGGGCTCTGGAAACACCATATATTTT. It encodes CASSQGGGSGNTIYF. V is TRBV3-1 (or the pseudogene TRBV3-2) and J is TRBJ1-3, with D maybe TRBD1 (5 bases). Trimming pared 1 base from V and 0 bases from J, leaving 7 bases between. CDR1 LGHDT and CDR2 YNNKEL come from the germline V gene (reference sequence). This CDR3 is 15 amino acids long.

V usage is TRBV5-1 and J usage is TRBJ2-2; tentative D call: TRBD1 (5 bases). Germline CDR1 and CDR2: SGHRS and YFSETQ. This CDR3 spans 15 amino acids. V lost 0 bases, J lost 6 bases, and 12 bases lay in between. The CDR3 region is CASSLGDRDAGELFF. The CDR3 DNA is TGCGCCAGCAGCTTGGGAGACAGAGATGCCGGGGAGCTGTTTTTT.

This sequence joins TRBV5-4 and TRBJ1-2, with a tentative D call TRBD1 (5 bases). Germline V gene sequence: CDR1 SGHNT, CDR2 YYREEE (reference sequence). The CDR3 spans 15 residues. V was cut by 2 bases and J by 5 bases, with 16 bases left in between. The DNA of the CDR3 is TGTGCCAGCAGCTTCGTTTCGGACAATCGTTATGGCTACACCTTC. As protein: CASSFVSDNRYGYTF.

Concerning this clone itself: A read error likely explains this, since a far larger clone differs by one base. This chain uses TRBV5-4 with TRBJ2-5; D is possibly TRBD1 (6 bases). The CDR3 runs 14 residues. Per germline, CDR1 SGHNT and CDR2 YYREEE (reference sequence). Trimming took 4 bases from V and 1 from J, leaving 11 bases between them. The DNA of the CDR3 is TGTGCCAGCAGCCCTACAGGGCCCCAAGAGACCCAGTACTTC. Its translation: CASSPTGPQETQYF. The entire variable domain, with the rest obtained from reference TRBV5-4 and TRBJ2-5, is as follows: ETGVTQSPTHLIKTRGQQVTLRCSSQSGHNTVSWYQQALGQGPQFIFQYYREEENGRGNFPPRFSGLQFPNYSSELNVNALELDDSALYLCASSPTGPQETQYFGPGTRLLVL.

The chain links TRBV4-1 to TRBJ1-5, with D uncertain. Germline lookup yields CDR1 MGHRA and CDR2 YSYEKL. Trimming cost V 2 bases and J 5 bases, with 10 bases left between them. This CDR3 comprises 14 residues. This chain's CDR3 is CASSQQPGDQPQHF. CDR3 sequence (DNA): TGCGCCAGCAGCCAACAACCCGGAGATCAGCCCCAGCATTTT.

CDR3 loop: CASSFQREGGEQFF. CDR3 nucleotides: TGTGCCAGCAGTTTCCAGCGGGAGGGGGGTGAGCAGTTCTTC. The rearrangement joins TRBV27 to TRBJ2-1; 10 nucleotides line up with TRBD2. The CDR3 contains 14 residues. Trimming took 3 bases from V and 9 from J; bases not matched to a gene: 5. The germline V gene has CDR1 MNHEY and CDR2 SMNVEV (reference sequence).

This clone was observed a single time. This sequence joins TRBV18 and TRBJ1-1; 7 bases match TRBD1. CDR1 and CDR2 from the germline V gene are KGHSH and LQKENI. This CDR3 is built from 18 residues. V lost 1 base and J lost 1; bases outside the gene matches: 12. In DNA form, the CDR3 reads TGTGCCAGCTCACCACGAGGGGACAGAGGGGCCGGGAACACTGAAGCTTTCTTT. Residues: CASSPRGDRGAGNTEAFF.

This chain joins TRBV19 and TRBJ1-5, with 9 bases identical to TRBD1. Germline V gives CDR1 LNHDA, CDR2 SQIVND (reference sequence). This CDR3 is built from 16 residues. V shed 4 bases and J 2 bases; nucleotides not matched to a gene: 6. DNA of the CDR3: TGTGCCAGTAGTACCACAGGGGGCCATGGCAATCAGCCCCAGCATTTT. This codes for CASSTTGGHGNQPQHF.

The V and J genes are TRBV24-1 and TRBJ2-2; TRBD1 matches at 7 bases. This CDR3 region has 17 residues. Germline V lookup: CDR1 KGHDR, CDR2 SFDVKD. V shed 3 bases and J 3 bases; nucleotides not matched to a gene: 9. DNA for the CDR3: TGTGCCACCAGTGATCTCCGGACAGGAGGAGACACCGGGGAGCTGTTTTTT. This encodes CATSDLRTGGDTGELFF.